The clone carrying this T cell receptor beta chain appeared a single time. V was clipped by 4 bases and J by 8 bases; unmatched bases: 5. CDR3 length: 13 residues. In germline, CDR1 is SGHTA, CDR2 FQGTGA. The sample originates from a study of blood T cell repertoires in COVID-19. On the study more broadly: T cells, B-cell-depleted T cells, or PBMCs provided the cDNA or gDNA that served as material.

Seattle's cohort entered during active infection and was followed longitudinally. The method was immunoSEQ multiplex PCR; TCRdb's version includes in-frame clones alone and lacks a portion of them. Of about 390,000 clones in the sample, around 87% were seen once. J is TRBJ1-3 and V is TRBV7-3; 7 bases fit TRBD1. The material sequenced was peripheral blood. The TCR was taken from a woman aged 55-69 years with COVID-19, enrolled during active disease. This CDR3 is CASSSDRVDTIYF. In nucleotides, the CDR3 is TGTGCCAGCAGCTCCGACAGGGTCGACACCATATATTTT.